This is a list of T cell receptor beta chains from one sample in a study of PD-1 blockade in classical Hodgkin lymphoma. Only in-frame clones appear in the TCRdb table, and some are missing; sequencing was by immunoSEQ multiplex PCR. The table shows 84,000 or so clones, with over 90% occurring only once. Material: peripheral blood mononuclear cells (PBMCs), obtained before the second cycle of nivolumab. These receptors were taken from a human donor with classical Hodgkin lymphoma. Each CDR3 is given with its conserved first and last residue. Fields, in order: V gene, CDR3 length, clone size, D gene, J gene, CDR3 protein, CDR3 DNA. D genes are given only for firm matches. Size tells how often a clone was seen (once, few, many) or the class of an expanded clone, and some rows leave it out.

TRBV6-1	14	.	.	TRBJ1-1	CASSAKGYREEAFF	TGTGCCAGCAGTGCGAAGGGATACAGGGAGGAAGCTTTCTTT
TRBV30	13	.	.	TRBJ2-7	CAWSRERTYEQYF	TGTGCCTGGAGTAGGGAAAGAACCTACGAGCAGTACTTC
TRBV5-1	15	once	TRBD2	TRBJ2-1	CASSTGTSRYNEQFF	TGCGCCAGCAGCACCGGGACTAGCAGATACAATGAGCAGTTCTTC
TRBV5-6	16	.	.	TRBJ2-6	CASSLVGGSGANVLTF	TGTGCCAGCAGCTTGGTTGGGGGTTCTGGGGCCAACGTCCTGACTTTC
TRBV18	13	.	.	TRBJ1-5	CASSERVDQPQHF	TGTGCCAGCTCGGAGAGGGTAGATCAGCCCCAGCATTTT
TRBV10-2	12	.	.	TRBJ2-7	CATAQELREQYF	TGCGCCACCGCCCAAGAGTTGCGCGAGCAGTACTTC
TRBV4-2	16	.	TRBD2	TRBJ2-1	CASSQEGSGSFHEQFF	TGTGCCAGCAGCCAAGAGGGTAGCGGGAGTTTTCATGAGCAGTTCTTC
TRBV5-6	15	.	.	TRBJ1-6	CASSLGGKVGSPLHF	TGTGCCAGCAGCTTGGGGGGAAAAGTTGGTTCACCCCTCCACTTT
TRBV28	12	.	.	TRBJ1-2	CASSGGGRGYTF	TGTGCCAGCAGTGGAGGGGGGCGGGGCTACACCTTC
TRBV15	18	.	TRBD1	TRBJ1-1	CATSRRQGTVLTGTEAFF	TGTGCCACCAGCCGCCGACAGGGGACGGTACTCACGGGCACTGAAGCTTTCTTT
TRBV6-5	14	.	.	TRBJ2-7	CASSRGPRTYEQYF	TGTGCCAGCAGCAGGGGACCCAGAACCTACGAGCAGTACTTC
TRBV5-6	16	.	.	TRBJ1-3	CASSLIHRADGNTIYF	TGTGCCAGCAGCTTAATCCACAGGGCGGATGGAAACACCATATATTTT
TRBV29-1	13	.	.	TRBJ1-1	CSVTTTGNTEAFF	TGCAGCGTGACCACCACAGGGAACACTGAAGCTTTCTTT
TRBV25-1	15	.	TRBD1	TRBJ2-7	CASSASRGTGYEQYF	TGTGCCAGCAGTGCTAGCCGAGGGACAGGGTACGAGCAGTACTTC
TRBV27	15	.	.	TRBJ1-4	CASSLSGASNEKLFF	TGTGCCAGCAGTTTATCAGGAGCCTCTAATGAAAAACTGTTTTTT
TRBV10-1	18	.	TRBD1	TRBJ2-1	CASSESRRSGQSYNEQFF	TGCGCCAGCAGTGAGTCTCGCCGATCGGGACAGTCATACAATGAGCAGTTCTTC
TRBV11-3	15	.	TRBD2	TRBJ2-3	CASSLSGTGTDTQYF	TGTGCCAGCAGCCTTAGCGGGACTGGGACTGATACGCAGTATTTT
TRBV6-1	16	.	TRBD2	TRBJ2-7	CASSVPGTSGPYEQYF	TGTGCCAGCAGTGTCCCCGGGACTAGCGGCCCCTACGAGCAGTACTTC
TRBV18	15	.	.	TRBJ1-4	CASSPGRAENEKLFF	TGTGCCAGCTCACCCGGTCGGGCGGAAAATGAAAAACTGTTTTTT
TRBV9	14	.	TRBD2	TRBJ2-3	CASSVVGGSDTQYF	TGTGCCAGCAGCGTAGTGGGGGGGTCCGATACGCAGTATTTT
TRBV5-6	15	.	TRBD2	TRBJ2-7	CASSLTPSGSYEQYF	TGTGCCAGCAGCTTGACGCCTAGCGGGAGCTACGAGCAGTACTTC
TRBV27	14	.	.	TRBJ1-2	CASSTSPGWDGYTF	TGTGCCAGCAGTACAAGTCCAGGGTGGGATGGCTACACCTTC
TRBV27	15	.	TRBD2	TRBJ2-7	CASSLLTSGTYEQYF	TGTGCCAGCAGTTTGTTGACTAGCGGAACCTACGAGCAGTACTTC
TRBV10-3	19	.	TRBD1	TRBJ1-2	CAISDLDRPHHYGRGGYTF	TGTGCCATCAGTGATTTGGACAGGCCACACCACTATGGCAGAGGGGGCTACACCTTC
TRBV6-4	16	few	.	TRBJ2-1	CASSVEGGTAYNEQFF	TGTGCCAGCAGTGTAGAGGGCGGGACAGCCTACAATGAGCAGTTCTTC
TRBV19	14	.	TRBD1	TRBJ2-7	CASSHPGQSYEQYF	TGTGCCAGTAGTCACCCGGGACAGAGCTACGAGCAGTACTTC
TRBV28	16	.	TRBD2	TRBJ2-1	CASSLPTSGRRNEQFF	TGTGCCAGCAGTTTACCGACTAGCGGGAGGCGCAATGAGCAGTTCTTC
TRBV29-1	16	.	TRBD2	TRBJ2-1	CSVGSTSGSSYNEQFF	TGCAGCGTTGGTTCGACTAGCGGGAGCTCCTACAATGAGCAGTTCTTC
TRBV2	13	.	TRBD1	TRBJ1-2	CASSQQGVDGYTF	TGTGCCAGCAGCCAACAGGGGGTTGATGGCTACACCTTC
TRBV25-1	14	.	.	TRBJ1-1	CASSERGTRLEAFF	TGTGCCAGCAGTGAAAGAGGGACACGCCTTGAAGCTTTCTTT
TRBV5-4	16	.	.	TRBJ1-1	CASSSGRIERGTEAFF	TGTGCCAGCAGCTCGGGACGGATAGAAAGGGGCACTGAAGCTTTCTTT
TRBV19	15	.	.	TRBJ2-3	CASSINGARRDTQYF	TGTGCCAGTAGTATTAACGGGGCTCGACGGGATACGCAGTATTTT
TRBV19	13	.	.	TRBJ1-2	CASSIYLGYGYTF	TGTGCCAGTAGTATCTATCTAGGCTATGGCTACACCTTC
TRBV29-1	16	.	.	TRBJ2-5	CSVDSTRNPTQETQYF	TGCAGCGTTGACTCCACTAGAAACCCGACCCAAGAGACCCAGTACTTC
TRBV28	12	.	.	TRBJ2-7	CASSFLPSEQYF	TGTGCCAGCAGTTTTCTCCCTTCCGAGCAGTACTTC
TRBV4-1	14	few	.	TRBJ2-1	CASSPVGPSNEQFF	TGCGCCAGCAGCCCCGTAGGGCCTAGCAATGAGCAGTTCTTC
TRBV30	14	.	.	TRBJ1-5	CAWSLRGNYQPQHF	TGTGCCTGGAGTTTACGGGGGAATTATCAGCCCCAGCATTTT
TRBV29-1	15	.	TRBD2	TRBJ2-7	CSVERGGMGTYEQYF	TGCAGCGTTGAAAGGGGAGGGATGGGGACTTACGAGCAGTACTTC
TRBV5-4	15	.	.	TRBJ2-7	CASSLVQRGGYEQYF	TGTGCCAGCAGCTTGGTTCAACGTGGGGGCTACGAGCAGTACTTC
TRBV9	13	.	TRBD1	TRBJ1-2	CASSVDGQGWATF	TGTGCCAGCAGCGTAGATGGACAGGGCTGGGCGACCTTC
TRBV27	15	.	TRBD1	TRBJ2-7	CASRRFGTGTYEQYF	TGTGCCAGCAGACGTTTTGGGACAGGAACATACGAGCAGTACTTC
TRBV28	16	.	.	TRBJ2-4	CASSPRVGVTKNIQYF	TGTGCCAGCAGTCCCAGAGTAGGGGTAACCAAAAACATTCAGTACTTC
TRBV4-1	13	once	.	TRBJ2-3	CASSQATGRTQYF	TGCGCCAGCAGCCAAGCTACGGGGAGAACGCAGTATTTT
TRBV5-6	16	.	.	TRBJ1-4	CASSFLVRDTNEKLFF	TGTGCCAGCAGCTTTCTCGTCCGGGACACTAATGAAAAACTGTTTTTT
TRBV28	13	.	.	TRBJ1-5	CATNGNLNQPQHF	TGTGCCACCAACGGCAATCTCAATCAGCCCCAGCATTTT
TRBV27	14	.	TRBD1	TRBJ2-7	CASSLDGTGYEQYF	TGTGCCAGCAGTTTAGACGGGACAGGCTACGAGCAGTACTTC
TRBV28	16	.	TRBD1	TRBJ1-5	CASSWTGGNGNQPQHF	TGTGCCAGCAGTTGGACAGGGGGCAATGGCAATCAGCCCCAGCATTTT
TRBV15	13	.	.	TRBJ1-1	CATSRGKGTEAFF	TGTGCCACCAGCAGAGGTAAGGGGACTGAAGCTTTCTTT
TRBV5-1	13	.	.	TRBJ2-6	CASSGAGANVLTF	TGCGCCAGCAGCGGGGCTGGGGCCAACGTCCTGACTTTC
TRBV19	16	.	TRBD1	TRBJ1-3	CASSIDAGQGANTIYF	TGTGCCAGTAGTATAGATGCGGGACAGGGGGCCAACACCATATATTTT
TRBV11-2	15	.	TRBD1	TRBJ1-1	CASIGTGGPLTEAFF	TGTGCCAGCATAGGGACAGGGGGACCACTCACTGAAGCTTTCTTT
TRBV6-5	15	.	TRBD1	TRBJ1-2	CASSFQGAPNYGYTF	TGTGCCAGCAGTTTCCAGGGGGCTCCTAACTATGGCTACACCTTC